A single sample gave rise to the 17 T cell receptor beta chains below, sequenced in a study of blood T cell repertoires in COVID-19. TCRdb's table, derived via immunoSEQ multiplex PCR, lists solely in-frame clones and lacks some. Of approximately 320,000 clones in the sample, roughly 85% are singletons; the top ten hold approximately 7.9%. Source material: peripheral blood. The receptors were sampled from a human donor in a cohort sampled during active COVID-19.

This chain connects TRBV15 to TRBJ1-4; TRBD1 agrees at 8 bases. Germline loops: CDR1 LNHNV, CDR2 YYDKDF (reference sequence). J was trimmed by 0 bases and V by 4 bases; bases with no gene match: 4. This CDR3 is built from 16 residues. The CDR3 DNA follows: TGTGCCACCAGCATGGGACAGGTGGCAACTAATGAAAAACTGTTTTTT. Residues: CATSMGQVATNEKLFF.

This chain connects TRBV5-1 to TRBJ1-1; 7 positions match TRBD1. CDR1 is SGHRS, CDR2 YFSETQ, per germline. CDR3 length equals 14 residues. J gave up 4 bases and V 2 bases, and 5 bases lay outside the gene matches. This CDR3 reads CASSLSNRGTEAFF. The CDR3 DNA sequence: TGCGCCAGCAGCTTATCGAACAGGGGCACTGAAGCTTTCTTT.

This chain links TRBV6-1 with TRBJ2-3; TRBD2 matches at 9 bases. The junction had 9 bases not matched to a gene; V was cut back by 4 bases and J by 1 base. Germline V gene lookup returns CDR1 MNHNS and CDR2 SASEGT. The CDR3 runs 17 residues. CDR3 residues: CASSAGLGLAGTDTQYF. The CDR3 DNA is TGTGCCAGCAGTGCAGGATTGGGACTAGCTGGCACAGATACGCAGTATTTT.

CDR3 protein: CASRTGGDTDTQYF. The CDR3 DNA reads as TGCGCCAGCAGGACAGGGGGGGACACAGATACGCAGTATTTT. The chain links TRBV5-1 to TRBJ2-3, with 9 bases identical to TRBD1. Germline CDR1 reads SGHRS; CDR2 reads YFSETQ. CDR3 length equals 14 residues. V shed 5 bases, J shed 2 bases, and the junction held 3 bases outside the gene matches.

J is TRBJ1-2 and V is TRBV19; a weak D match, TRBD1 (6 bases). From germline, CDR1 is LNHDA and CDR2 SQIVND (reference sequence). The germline V and J ends were trimmed by 5 bases and 0 bases, with 10 bases remaining between them. CDR3 size: 14 residues. The CDR3 loop reads CASSGQGTNYGYTF. The CDR3 coding sequence is TGTGCCAGTAGTGGGCAGGGGACTAACTATGGCTACACCTTC.

The chain joins TRBV6-2 or TRBV6-3 to TRBJ1-5; D gene ambiguous. The CDR3 length is 12 residues. Germline values: CDR1 MNHEY, CDR2 SVGEGT. Trimming stripped 0 bases from V and 9 bases from J, with 6 bases between. The CDR3: CASSYSPGPQHF. The CDR3 region has the DNA TGTGCCAGCAGTTACTCCCCAGGGCCCCAGCATTTT.

This sequence joins TRBV25-1 and TRBJ1-3; D gene unclear. The CDR3 is 15 amino acids. With 5 bases removed from V and 0 bases from J, the gap between germline ends came to 11 bases. CDR1 is MGHDK, CDR2 SYGVNS, per germline. The CDR3 region has the DNA TGTGCCAGCAGTTTCCTATCGGGCTCTGGAAACACCATATATTTT. Encoded protein: CASSFLSGSGNTIYF.

CDR3 residues: CASSLGKAGGEQYF. In DNA, the CDR3 is TGTGCCAGCAGCTTAGGGAAAGCGGGGGGCGAGCAGTACTTC. The chain uses TRBV5-4 and TRBJ2-7; 9 positions match TRBD2. CDR3 length equals 14 residues. From germline, CDR1 is SGHNT and CDR2 YYREEE (reference sequence). After removal of 2 bases from V and 6 bases from J, the junction contained 6 bases not matched to a gene.

This clone has only one observation. V is TRBV7-9 and J is TRBJ1-1, with D perhaps matching TRBD1 (6 bases). CDR1 is SEHNR and CDR2 is FQNEAQ in the germline V gene (reference sequence). V was trimmed by 5 bases and J by 3 bases, leaving 16 bases between them. This CDR3 has 15 residues. The CDR3 here is CASSKKTGKDTEAFF. Here the CDR3 DNA reads TGTGCCAGCAGCAAAAAAACAGGGAAGGACACTGAAGCTTTCTTT.

This clone was seen more than once but under ten times. The J gene is TRBJ2-5, the V gene TRBV7-2; 13 bases align to TRBD2. This CDR3 region has 16 residues. Per germline, CDR1 SGHTA and CDR2 FQGNSA. V lost 5 bases to trimming and J lost 5 bases; unmatched junction nucleotides: 8. The CDR3 region has the DNA TGTGCCAGCAGCAGACGGACTAGCGGGGGCGGGGAGACCCAGTACTTC. Protein product: CASSRRTSGGGETQYF. Variable domain in full (rest from reference TRBV7-2 and TRBJ2-5): GAGVSQSPSNKVTEKGKDVELRCDPISGHTALYWYRQSLGQGLEFLIYFQGNSAPDKSGLPSDRFSAERTGGSVSTLTIQRTQQEDSAVYLCASSRRTSGGGETQYFGPGTRLLVL.

The chain is built from TRBV12-3 or TRBV12-4 and TRBJ1-2; no definite D call. CDR3 size: 12 residues. V was shortened by 4 bases and J by 7 bases, with 10 bases between the two germline ends. CDR3: CASSSHMAGYTF. CDR3 sequence (DNA): TGTGCCAGCAGTTCCCACATGGCTGGCTACACCTTC.

This rearrangement joins TRBV19 to TRBJ2-7; 9 positions agree with TRBD1. Looked up from germline, CDR1 is LNHDA and CDR2 is SQIVND (reference sequence). The CDR3 spans 16 residues. J gave up 6 bases and V 3 bases, and 12 bases lay outside the gene matches. Written as DNA, the CDR3 is TGTGCCAGTAGTATGGTTTGGGACAGGGAAGTTTCCGAGCAGTACTTC. Encoded protein: CASSMVWDREVSEQYF.

This rearrangement joins TRBV5-1 to TRBJ2-5, with D maybe TRBD2 (6 bases). V dropped 4 bases and J dropped 5 bases, with 21 bases sitting between them. The CDR3 extends over 16 amino acids. The V gene's germline CDR1 is SGHRS and CDR2 YFSETQ. The CDR3 region is CASSPLPGVAYETQYF. Here the CDR3 DNA reads TGCGCCAGCAGCCCGCTACCGGGGGTGGCTTACGAGACCCAGTACTTC.

This chain links TRBV9 with TRBJ1-1; D uncertain. This CDR3 spans 14 amino acids. Germline V gene sequence: CDR1 SGDLS, CDR2 YYNGEE. Trimming took 2 bases from V and 0 from J, leaving 8 bases between them. CDR3 sequence (DNA): TGTGCCAGCAGCGTCAGCGCTATGAACACTGAAGCTTTCTTT. Protein product: CASSVSAMNTEAFF.

The genes are TRBV7-9 and TRBJ1-2; TRBD1 agrees at 9 bases. Germline V gene lookup returns CDR1 SEHNR and CDR2 FQNEAQ (reference sequence). Trimming took 0 bases from V and 8 from J; bases not matched to a gene: 10. There are 16 residues in the CDR3. The CDR3 spells CASSLAGTGTGSGYTF. CDR3 DNA: TGTGCCAGCAGCTTAGCCGGGACAGGGACCGGTTCGGGCTACACCTTC.

J is TRBJ1-4 and V is TRBV19; 7 positions agree with TRBD1. This CDR3 has 15 residues. After removal of 5 bases from V and 4 bases from J, the junction contained 7 bases not matched to a gene. Germline V gene lookup returns CDR1 LNHDA and CDR2 SQIVND (reference sequence). In DNA form, the CDR3 reads TGTGCCAGTAGTCGTCAGACAGGGAATAATGAAAAACTGTTTTTT. Its protein is CASSRQTGNNEKLFF.

This rearrangement joins TRBV30 to TRBJ2-7; 10 positions agree with TRBD2. Losses at the gene ends were 4 bases for V and 5 bases for J; bases not matched to a gene: 5. The CDR3 has 13 amino acids. Germline lookup yields CDR1 GTSNPN and CDR2 SVGIG (reference sequence). Here the CDR3 reads CAWTSGGAHEQYF. In DNA, the CDR3 is TGTGCCTGGACAAGCGGGGGGGCCCACGAGCAGTACTTC.